Presented here are 9 T cell receptor beta chains from one specimen sequenced in a study of blood T cell repertoires in COVID-19 (dated by TCRdb to 2020 to 2022). The method behind the library was the immunoSEQ multiplex PCR assay. Here the immuneACCESS table is served through TCRdb, limited to in-frame sequences with V and J called. Missing clones are a known gap in these copies; in checked studies unresolved V genes cover under half, and the rest lacks a known reason. The sample table holds 90,000 or so clones, of which approximately 90% were seen once. Jointly, the top ten make up about 2% of the sample. Sequenced material: peripheral blood. These receptors were obtained from a human donor with active COVID-19. The donor label of this sample is uncertain.

The V and J genes are TRBV15 and TRBJ1-6; D call uncertain. Germline loops: CDR1 LNHNV, CDR2 YYDKDF (reference sequence). The V end lost 4 bases, the J end lost 6 bases, and 4 bases lay between the germline ends. The CDR3 sequence is 12 residues long. CDR3 nucleotide sequence: TGTGCCACCAGCACAGTTAATTCACCCCTCCACTTT. Translated, it gives CATSTVNSPLHF.

V usage is TRBV19 and J usage is TRBJ2-7; a possible D gene is TRBD1 (6 bases). The CDR3 totals 17 residues. Trimming removed 1 base from V and 5 bases from J, with 21 bases in between. Germline V gene lookup returns CDR1 LNHDA and CDR2 SQIVND (reference sequence). For the CDR3, the DNA is TGTGCCAGTAGTATAGGGGAAAGGGGGTCCCCGGGACACGAGCAGTACTTC. This gives the protein CASSIGERGSPGHEQYF.

V is TRBV12-3 or TRBV12-4 and J is TRBJ1-2, with D possibly being TRBD1 (5 bases). V dropped 6 bases and J dropped 2 bases, with 10 bases sitting between them. The CDR3 extends over 13 amino acids. The CDR3 DNA reads TGTGCCAGCAGATCGGACAAGAACTATGGCTACACCTTC. Encoded protein: CASRSDKNYGYTF.

J is TRBJ1-1 and V is TRBV7-2, with D possibly matching TRBD1 (6 bases). Germline loops: CDR1 SGHTA, CDR2 FQGNSA. V lost 3 bases to trimming and J lost 2 bases, with 16 bases between them. This CDR3 comprises 16 residues. The CDR3 loop is CASSLWGPQINTEAFF. The CDR3, as DNA: TGTGCCAGCAGCTTGTGGGGGCCTCAAATAAACACTGAAGCTTTCTTT.

This clone was counted a single time. V and J are TRBV27 and TRBJ2-5, with a weak D call TRBD2 (6 bases). The CDR3 sequence is 16 residues long. The germline gives CDR1 MNHEY, CDR2 SMNVEV (reference sequence). Trimming pared 3 bases from V and 2 bases from J, leaving 16 bases between. CDR3: CASSLTGEAGQETQYF. CDR3 DNA sequence: TGTGCCAGCAGTTTGACTGGAGAAGCGGGTCAAGAGACCCAGTACTTC.

Concerning this clone: This sample also contains other DNA sequences that code for the same CDR3. The V call is TRBV11-2, the J call TRBJ1-4; tentative D call: TRBD1 (5 bases). The CDR3 loop spans 15 amino acids. Germline lookup yields CDR1 SGHAT and CDR2 FQNNGV. Trimming pared 2 bases from V and 0 bases from J, leaving 7 bases between. The CDR3 region has the DNA TGTGCCAGCAGCTTAACGGGGGCAACTAATGAAAAACTGTTTTTT. Its protein is CASSLTGATNEKLFF.

This chain links TRBV5-1 with TRBJ2-4, with TRBD2 matching 7 bases. Germline CDR1 is SGHRS and CDR2 is YFSETQ. The CDR3 length is 16 residues. V lost 0 bases and J lost 5; bases outside the gene matches: 8. As DNA, the CDR3 is TGCGCCAGCAGCTTGGACGGCGGGGGTACCCAAAACATTCAGTACTTC. This translates into CASSLDGGGTQNIQYF.

The chain recombines TRBV27 with TRBJ1-2; D is unclear. The CDR3 length is 13 residues. The germline gives CDR1 MNHEY, CDR2 SMNVEV (reference sequence). Trimming took 0 bases from V and 4 from J, leaving 6 bases between them. CDR3 amino acids: CASSLSLSYGYTF. The CDR3 bases are TGTGCCAGCAGTTTATCTCTATCCTATGGCTACACCTTC.

The chain is built from TRBV24-1 and TRBJ2-7; tentative D call: TRBD1 (6 bases). The V end lost 9 bases, the J end lost 6 bases, and 17 bases lay between the germline ends. The germline V gene has CDR1 KGHDR and CDR2 SFDVKD. The length of the CDR3 is 13 residues. Here the CDR3 DNA reads TGTGCCACCGGGGAACCACAGGGACGCGAGCAGTACTTC. Translation: CATGEPQGREQYF.